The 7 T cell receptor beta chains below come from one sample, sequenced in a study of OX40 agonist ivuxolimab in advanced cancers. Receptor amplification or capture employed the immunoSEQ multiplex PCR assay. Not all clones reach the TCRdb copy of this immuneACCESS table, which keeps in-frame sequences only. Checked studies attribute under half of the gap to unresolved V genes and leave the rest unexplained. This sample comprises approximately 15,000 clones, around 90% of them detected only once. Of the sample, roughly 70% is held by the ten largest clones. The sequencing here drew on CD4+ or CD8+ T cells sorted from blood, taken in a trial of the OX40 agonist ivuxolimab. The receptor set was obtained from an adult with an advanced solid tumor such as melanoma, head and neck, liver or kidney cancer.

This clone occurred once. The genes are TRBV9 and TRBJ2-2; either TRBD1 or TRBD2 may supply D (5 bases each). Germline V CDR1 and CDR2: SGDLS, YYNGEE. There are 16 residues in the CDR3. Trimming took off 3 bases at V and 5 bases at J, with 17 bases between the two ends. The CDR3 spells CASSAGEGIWTGELFF. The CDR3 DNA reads TGTGCCAGCAGCGCCGGCGAGGGGATATGGACCGGGGAGCTGTTTTTT.

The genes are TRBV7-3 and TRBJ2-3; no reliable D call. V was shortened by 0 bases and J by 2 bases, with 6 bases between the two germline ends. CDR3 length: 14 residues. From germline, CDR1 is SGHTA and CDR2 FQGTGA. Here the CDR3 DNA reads TGTGCCAGCAGCTTAACAGGCCCCACAGATACGCAGTATTTT. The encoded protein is CASSLTGPTDTQYF.

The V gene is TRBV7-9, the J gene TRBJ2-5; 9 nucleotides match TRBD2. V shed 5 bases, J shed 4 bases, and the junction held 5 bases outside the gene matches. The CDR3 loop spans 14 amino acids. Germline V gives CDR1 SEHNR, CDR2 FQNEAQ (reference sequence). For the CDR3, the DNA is TGTGCCAGCAGCCCCCGGACTAGCGTAGAGACCCAGTACTTC. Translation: CASSPRTSVETQYF.

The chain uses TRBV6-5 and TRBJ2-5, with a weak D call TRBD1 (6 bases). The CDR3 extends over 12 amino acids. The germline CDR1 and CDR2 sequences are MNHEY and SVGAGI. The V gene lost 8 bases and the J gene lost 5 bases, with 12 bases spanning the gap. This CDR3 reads CASQTGLETQYF. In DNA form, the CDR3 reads TGTGCCAGCCAAACAGGGTTGGAGACCCAGTACTTC.

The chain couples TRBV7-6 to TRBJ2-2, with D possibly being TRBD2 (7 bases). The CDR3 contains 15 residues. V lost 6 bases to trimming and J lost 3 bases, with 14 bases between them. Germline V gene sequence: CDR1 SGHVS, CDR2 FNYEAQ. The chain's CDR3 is CASRPGGPDTGELFF. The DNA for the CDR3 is TGTGCCAGCAGGCCCGGGGGGCCGGACACCGGGGAGCTGTTTTTT.

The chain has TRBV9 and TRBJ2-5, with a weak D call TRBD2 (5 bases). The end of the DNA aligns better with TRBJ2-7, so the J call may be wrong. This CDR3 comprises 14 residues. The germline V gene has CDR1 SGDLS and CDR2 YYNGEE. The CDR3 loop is CASSPGDYSYEQYF. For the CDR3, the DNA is TGTGCCAGCAGCCCGGGTGACTATTCCTACGAGCAGTACTTC.

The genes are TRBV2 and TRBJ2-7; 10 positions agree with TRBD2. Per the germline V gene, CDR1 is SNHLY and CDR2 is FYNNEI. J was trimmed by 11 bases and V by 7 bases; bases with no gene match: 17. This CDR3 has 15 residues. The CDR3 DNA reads TGTGCCAGCACGCGCCCGGGACTAGCGCTTCTGGAGAAGTACTTC. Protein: CASTRPGLALLEKYF.